These 22 T cell receptor beta chains were all obtained from the same sample, sequenced in a study of identifying expanded T cells in peripheral blood. Measured with immunoSEQ multiplex PCR; TCRdb has only the in-frame clones, and not every one. The sample lists some 130,000 clones; 80% to 90% were seen once. Sequenced input: blood. The receptors here all came from a person between 18 and 70 years old in good health.

CDR3 in DNA: TGCGCCAGCAGCGTGTTGGGACTAGCGGGGGCAGGGGATACGCAGTATTTT. As protein: CASSVLGLAGAGDTQYF. The chain links TRBV5-1 to TRBJ2-3, with 14 bases fitting TRBD2. There are 17 residues in the CDR3. The trim removed 4 bases at V and 6 bases at J, leaving 10 bases unmatched. Germline values: CDR1 SGHRS, CDR2 YFSETQ.

V is TRBV5-5 and J is TRBJ2-7; a weak D match, TRBD2 (7 bases). Germline CDR1 is SGHKS and CDR2 is YYEKEE (reference sequence). The CDR3 sequence is 14 residues long. V lost 4 bases, J lost 0 bases, and 11 bases lay in between. The CDR3 DNA follows: TGTGCCAGCAGCGGGAGGGGGGCCTCCTACGAGCAGTACTTC. This translates into CASSGRGASYEQYF.

This chain links TRBV7-2 with TRBJ2-3; TRBD2 aligns across 11 bases. Germline V gene data show CDR1 as SGHTA and CDR2 as FQGNSA. Losses at the gene ends were 5 bases for V and 5 bases for J; bases not matched to a gene: 6. The CDR3 spans 15 residues. The CDR3 here is CASSRSGGAEDTQYF. The DNA of the CDR3 is TGTGCCAGCAGCCGTAGCGGGGGGGCCGAAGATACGCAGTATTTT.

The chain carries TRBV27 and TRBJ1-4, with a tentative D call TRBD1 (5 bases). The germline V and J ends were trimmed by 5 bases and 8 bases, with 18 bases remaining between them. Germline V lookup: CDR1 MNHEY, CDR2 SMNVEV (reference sequence). CDR3 length: 15 amino acids. The CDR3, as DNA: TGTGCCAGCAGTCCAAGAGGGGCGGGGGGGGAAAAACTGTTTTTT. It codes for CASSPRGAGGEKLFF.

This chain connects TRBV18 to TRBJ2-5; D is ambiguous. Trimming removed 2 bases from V and 4 bases from J, with 5 bases in between. The CDR3 runs 12 residues. Germline V gives CDR1 KGHSH, CDR2 LQKENI. CDR3 coding DNA: TGTGCCAGCTCACCAAATTTAGAGACCCAGTACTTC. The encoded protein is CASSPNLETQYF.

V usage is TRBV5-1 and J usage is TRBJ2-5; TRBD2 agrees at 8 bases. This CDR3 comprises 13 residues. J gave up 5 bases and V 2 bases, and 2 bases lay outside the gene matches. Germline V gene lookup returns CDR1 SGHRS and CDR2 YFSETQ. The CDR3 is CASSLTGGETQYF. CDR3 nucleotides: TGCGCCAGCAGCTTAACGGGAGGGGAGACCCAGTACTTC.

This clone has just one count. The V call is TRBV6-6, the J call TRBJ2-7; no clear D gene. Germline lookup yields CDR1 MNHNY and CDR2 SVGAGI (reference sequence). The V gene lost 4 bases and the J gene lost 6 bases, with 7 bases spanning the gap. The CDR3 is made up of 11 amino acids. The CDR3 coding sequence is TGTGCCAGCAGTTCAAAGTCCGAGCAGTACTTC. It is translated as CASSSKSEQYF.

The rearrangement joins TRBV18 to TRBJ1-1, with 9 bases that match TRBD1. CDR3 length: 14 residues. Trimming at V came to 6 bases and at J to 0 bases, leaving 2 bases not matched to a gene. CDR1 KGHSH and CDR2 LQKENI come from the germline V gene. CDR3 coding DNA: TGTGCCAGCTCCGGGACAGGGATGAACACTGAAGCTTTCTTT. Translated: CASSGTGMNTEAFF.

This CDR3 reads CASSIGTGDQPQHF. CDR3 DNA sequence: TGTGCCAGCAGCATCGGGACAGGGGATCAGCCCCAGCATTTT. The chain is built from TRBV7-2 and TRBJ1-5; 10 bases agree with TRBD1. There are 14 residues in the CDR3. Germline-derived CDR1 and CDR2 are SGHTA and FQGNSA. V gave up 5 bases and J gave up 5 bases; unmatched junction bases: 3.

V usage is TRBV7-2 and J usage is TRBJ2-3; a weak D match, TRBD2 (5 bases). The CDR3 sequence is 14 residues long. Germline values: CDR1 SGHTA, CDR2 FQGNSA. The germline V and J ends were trimmed by 5 bases and 4 bases, with 13 bases remaining between them. In DNA form, the CDR3 reads TGTGCCAGCAGCCCAGGAGGAGCTGCAGATACGCAGTATTTT. Protein product: CASSPGGAADTQYF.

The chain joins TRBV27 to TRBJ1-5; 10 bases agree with TRBD1. The CDR3 runs to 15 residues. Germline CDR1 and CDR2: MNHEY and SMNVEV (reference sequence). J lost 7 bases, V lost 5 bases, and 8 bases had no gene match. CDR3: CASSPDRGRDQPQHF. CDR3 in DNA: TGTGCCAGCAGTCCTGACAGGGGGCGAGACCAGCCCCAGCATTTT.

The rearrangement joins TRBV4-2 to TRBJ2-2; D is uncertain. CDR1 LGHNA and CDR2 YNFKEQ come from the germline V gene. The CDR3 is made up of 14 amino acids. Trimming removed 0 bases at V and 1 base at J, with 3 bases between. The CDR3 loop is CASSQEGNTGELFF. The CDR3, as DNA: TGTGCCAGCAGCCAAGAGGGGAACACCGGGGAGCTGTTTTTT.

The chain uses TRBV5-1 and TRBJ1-4, with D hard to call. Looked up from germline, CDR1 is SGHRS and CDR2 is YFSETQ. The CDR3 spans 13 residues. V gave up 0 bases and J gave up 8 bases, with 8 bases separating them. The CDR3 sequence: CASSLAVGEKLFF. CDR3 in DNA: TGCGCCAGCAGCTTGGCAGTGGGGGAAAAACTGTTTTTT.

V gene TRBV7-2 combines with J gene TRBJ1-6; 7 bases map to TRBD1. CDR1 SGHTA and CDR2 FQGNSA come from the germline V gene. Trimming took 5 bases from V and 4 from J; bases not matched to a gene: 5. The CDR3 loop spans 15 amino acids. The CDR3 nucleotides are TGTGCCAGCAGCCAAGGGACAGCTTATAATTCACCCCTCCACTTT. Translating it yields CASSQGTAYNSPLHF.

The V and J genes are TRBV30 and TRBJ2-7; 8 nucleotides line up with TRBD2. This CDR3 contains 14 residues. CDR1 GTSNPN and CDR2 SVGIG come from the germline V gene (reference sequence). The J segment lost 0 bases and the V segment lost 1 base, leaving 2 bases of the junction unmatched. The CDR3 DNA follows: TGTGCCTGGAGTGCTGCGGGGGGCTCCTACGAGCAGTACTTC. It translates to CAWSAAGGSYEQYF.

The V call is TRBV28, the J call TRBJ1-5, with unresolved D. Between the trimmed V and J ends, which lost 3 bases and 6 bases, there was a span of 12 bases. The CDR3 runs to 14 residues. Looked up from germline, CDR1 is MDHEN and CDR2 is SYDVKM. The CDR3 DNA reads TGTGCCAGCAGTTTTCTTGGCTCACGTCAGCCCCAGCATTTT. It specifies CASSFLGSRQPQHF.

The CDR3 loop is CAWSPSPRGNTIYF. The DNA of the CDR3 is TGTGCCTGGAGTCCCAGCCCGCGAGGGAACACCATATATTTT. The gene calls are TRBV30 and TRBJ1-3; no clear D gene. The CDR3 covers 14 residues. V lost 2 bases and J 7 bases, leaving 15 bases between the germline ends. The germline CDR1 and CDR2 sequences are GTSNPN and SVGIG (reference sequence).

The V call is TRBV7-2, the J call TRBJ1-5; D is uncertain. CDR1 SGHTA and CDR2 FQGNSA come from the germline V gene. This CDR3 comprises 13 residues. The V and J ends lost 2 bases and 6 bases respectively, with 8 bases between them. CDR3 region: CASSLPPPQPQHF. Here the CDR3 DNA reads TGTGCCAGCAGCTTACCTCCCCCTCAGCCCCAGCATTTT.

This chain uses TRBV12-5 with TRBJ2-1; maybe TRBD1 (6 bases). CDR1 is LGHNT, CDR2 FRNRAP, per germline. This CDR3 is 13 amino acids long. Trimming shortened V by 6 bases and J by 6 bases, and 12 bases separated the two germline ends. CDR3 bases: TGTGCTAGTGGCACCGGACAGACCAATGAGCAGTTCTTC. It encodes CASGTGQTNEQFF.

V usage is TRBV14 and J usage is TRBJ2-7; D may correspond to TRBD1 or TRBD2 (5 bases each). Germline loops: CDR1 SGHDN, CDR2 FVKESK. The CDR3 spans 13 residues. Between the trimmed V and J ends, which lost 10 bases and 6 bases, there was a span of 19 bases. CDR3 nucleotides: TGTGCCACCCGGCGCCAAGGGACGGCCGAGCAGTACTTC. It yields the protein CATRRQGTAEQYF.

V usage is TRBV28 and J usage is TRBJ2-4; TRBD1 matches at 8 bases. The germline gives CDR1 MDHEN, CDR2 SYDVKM. This CDR3 region has 12 residues. V lost 7 bases to trimming and J lost 9 bases; unmatched junction nucleotides: 5. The CDR3 bases are TGTGCCAGCACGGACAGGGCGACCATTCAGTACTTC. This translates into CASTDRATIQYF.

The V gene is TRBV5-1, the J gene TRBJ2-1, with D possibly being TRBD2 (5 bases). Trimming removed 0 bases at V and 0 bases at J, with 10 bases between. CDR3 length equals 16 residues. From germline, CDR1 is SGHRS and CDR2 YFSETQ. The CDR3 region is CASSLGAASSYNEQFF. Written as DNA, the CDR3 is TGCGCCAGCAGCTTGGGAGCGGCCAGCTCCTACAATGAGCAGTTCTTC.